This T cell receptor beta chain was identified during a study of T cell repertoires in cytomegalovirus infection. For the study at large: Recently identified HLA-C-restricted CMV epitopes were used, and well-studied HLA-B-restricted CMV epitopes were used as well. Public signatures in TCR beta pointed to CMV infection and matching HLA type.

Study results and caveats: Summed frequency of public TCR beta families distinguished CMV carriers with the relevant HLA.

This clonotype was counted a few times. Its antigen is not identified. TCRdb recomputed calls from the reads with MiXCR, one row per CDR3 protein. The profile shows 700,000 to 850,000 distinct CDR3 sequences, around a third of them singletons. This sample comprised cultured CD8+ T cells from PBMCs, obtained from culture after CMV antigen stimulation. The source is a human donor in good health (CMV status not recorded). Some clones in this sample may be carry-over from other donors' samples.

CDR3 nucleotides: TGCGCCAGCAGCCAGGACCCCCAGGGACTGAACACCGGGGAGCTGTTTTTT. Translating it yields CASSQDPQGLNTGELFF. The V call is TRBV4-3, the J call TRBJ2-2; tentative D call: TRBD2 (6 bases). The CDR3 contains 17 residues. Per the germline V gene, CDR1 is LGHNA and CDR2 is YSLEER. Trimming cost V 3 bases and J 1 base, with 15 bases left between them.